One sample yielded the 3 T cell receptor beta chains listed below, sequenced in a study of beta chain features in type 1 diabetes. The isolated RNA, all of it, was reverse transcribed, so expressed TCRB transcripts were what got sequenced. Measured with immunoSEQ multiplex PCR; TCRdb has only the in-frame clones, and not every one. This repertoire shows some 230,000 clones, 9.6% found once; its top ten account for 0.034%. Sequencing was performed on naive CD4+ T cells from blood. The receptors stem from a woman younger than 35 in good health.

This clone turned up a few times. The chain joins TRBV5-1 to TRBJ2-4; 9 bases agree with TRBD1. This CDR3 contains 14 residues. Germline trimming cut 5 bases from V and 7 bases from J; bases unmatched to any gene: 7. CDR1 is SGHRS, CDR2 YFSETQ, per germline. The CDR3: CASSQDRGINIQYF. In nucleotides, the CDR3 is TGCGCCAGCAGTCAGGACAGGGGAATTAACATTCAGTACTTC.

This clone was counted a few times. The J gene is TRBJ1-2, the V gene TRBV7-9, with no clear D. This CDR3 contains 13 residues. V was cut by 2 bases and J by 0 bases, with 4 bases left in between. Per the germline V gene, CDR1 is SEHNR and CDR2 is FQNEAQ (reference sequence). The CDR3 DNA reads as TGTGCCAGCAGCTTAACAGCTAACTATGGCTACACCTTC. Amino acid sequence: CASSLTANYGYTF.

V usage is TRBV7-9 and J usage is TRBJ1-2, with D possibly matching TRBD1 (5 bases). Trimming removed 1 base at V and 2 bases at J, with 5 bases between. Germline V lookup: CDR1 SEHNR, CDR2 FQNEAQ (reference sequence). The CDR3 loop spans 13 amino acids. CDR3 bases: TGTGCCAGCAGCTTAGGGGGCAACTATGGCTACACCTTC. It yields the protein CASSLGGNYGYTF.